The next 16 T cell receptor beta chains were all read from a single sample in a study of shared clonotypes between healthy human individuals. Profiling relied on immunoSEQ multiplex PCR, and the TCRdb table lists in-frame clones only, not all of them. The sample lists some 1 million clones; under 80% were seen once. The specimen was memory CD4+ T cells sorted from blood. Subset in this sample: CD45RA-negative fraction. The receptors derive from a young man in good health.

This clone showed up just a few times. The genes are TRBV6-5 and TRBJ1-1; the D gene is possibly TRBD1 (5 bases). Germline CDR1 reads MNHEY; CDR2 reads SVGAGI. CDR3 size: 12 residues. Trimming cost V 5 bases and J 8 bases, with 12 bases left between them. The CDR3 region is CASSQQVGEAFF. The CDR3 DNA sequence: TGTGCCAGCAGTCAACAGGTTGGGGAAGCTTTCTTT.

The sample holds a few counts of this clone. Here the CDR3 reads CASKAGFVDEQFF. The CDR3 nucleotides are TGTGCCAGCAAAGCGGGTTTCGTCGATGAGCAGTTCTTC. The chain uses TRBV25-1 and TRBJ2-1; tentative D call: TRBD2 (6 bases). Trimming took off 7 bases at V and 8 bases at J, with 15 bases between the two ends. The CDR3 has 13 amino acids. The V gene's germline CDR1 is MGHDK and CDR2 SYGVNS. The full variable domain, rest sourced from reference TRBV25-1 and TRBJ2-1, is EADIYQTPRYLVIGTGKKITLECSQTMGHDKMYWYQQDPGMELHLIHYSYGVNSTEKGDLSSESTVSRIRTEHFPLTLESARPSHTSQYLCASKAGFVDEQFFGPGTRLTVL.

J is TRBJ1-2 and V is TRBV19; D is unclear. Deletions cut 6 bases from V and 5 bases from J, with 22 bases between. The germline V gene encodes CDR1 LNHDA and CDR2 SQIVND (reference sequence). The CDR3 is made up of 16 amino acids. CDR3 nucleotides: TGTGCCAGTAGCAGAGACTCCGGGCCTGGAGGTTATGGCTACACCTTC. Protein: CASSRDSGPGGYGYTF.

The chain recombines TRBV5-5 with TRBJ2-5; 7 nucleotides match TRBD1. The CDR3 is made up of 14 amino acids. Germline V CDR1 and CDR2: SGHKS, YYEKEE (reference sequence). Unmatched junction bases numbered 5, after V lost 0 bases and J lost 6 bases. The CDR3 here is CASSLGAGGQTQYF. The CDR3 DNA is TGTGCCAGCAGCTTGGGGGCAGGGGGACAGACCCAGTACTTC.

This chain connects TRBV12-5 to TRBJ2-6; no clear D gene. The CDR3 extends over 15 amino acids. Germline V CDR1 and CDR2: LGHNT, FRNRAP. V lost 6 bases to trimming and J lost 0 bases, with 9 bases between them. CDR3 amino acids: CASGPFNSGANVLTF. CDR3 coding DNA: TGTGCTAGTGGCCCCTTCAACTCTGGGGCCAACGTCCTGACTTTC.

The chain uses TRBV10-3 and TRBJ2-6; 7 bases are shared with TRBD2. Germline lookup yields CDR1 ENHRY and CDR2 SYGVKD. Trimming removed 11 bases from V and 4 bases from J; junction bases left unmatched: 14. The CDR3 spans 16 residues. CDR3 sequence (DNA): TGTGCCGTAACCGGGAGGTCGGAGCCCGGGGCCAACGTCCTGACTTTC. This translates into CAVTGRSEPGANVLTF.

The V call is TRBV5-1, the J call TRBJ1-1; 8 nucleotides align to TRBD1. V lost 4 bases and J lost 5; bases outside the gene matches: 10. The germline V gene has CDR1 SGHRS and CDR2 YFSETQ. The CDR3 has 15 amino acids. The CDR3 reads CASSTRTGTLTEAFF. CDR3 bases: TGCGCCAGCAGCACCAGGACAGGGACTTTGACTGAAGCTTTCTTT.

V gene TRBV7-2 combines with J gene TRBJ1-1; D might be TRBD1 (6 bases). The V gene's germline CDR1 is SGHTA and CDR2 FQGNSA. The CDR3 is 15 residues long. Trimming pared 5 bases from V and 2 bases from J, leaving 15 bases between. This CDR3 is CASSRNRAENTEAFF. The CDR3 region has the DNA TGTGCCAGCAGCAGAAACAGGGCCGAAAACACTGAAGCTTTCTTT.

For this clone: Other DNA sequences within the sample encode an identical CDR3. The rearrangement uses TRBV5-4 and TRBJ1-1; the D gene is possibly TRBD1 (5 bases). Germline V gene sequence: CDR1 SGHNT, CDR2 YYREEE (reference sequence). The ends were cut back, 5 bases at V and 1 base at J, with 9 bases in the middle. There are 13 residues in the CDR3. The CDR3: CASRIDRNTEAFF. CDR3 nucleotides: TGTGCCAGCAGGATCGACAGGAACACTGAAGCTTTCTTT.

Details on this clone: Given a much more abundant clone one base away, this may be a read error. The chain links TRBV7-8 to TRBJ2-2, with D unclear. CDR3 length: 12 residues. The V gene lost 1 base and the J gene lost 4 bases, with 1 base spanning the gap. In germline, CDR1 is SGHVS, CDR2 FQNEAQ. CDR3 protein: CASSLVTGELFF. DNA for the CDR3: TGTGCCAGCAGCTTAGTCACCGGGGAGCTGTTTTTT.

Only a few counts were recorded for this clone. The chain couples TRBV13 to TRBJ2-1; D gene uncertain. This CDR3 contains 18 residues. The V end was cut by 5 bases, the J end by 0 bases, with 20 bases between. Germline lookup yields CDR1 PRHDT and CDR2 FYEKMQ (reference sequence). CDR3 sequence reads: CASSTQPADESSYNEQFF. The CDR3 nucleotides read TGTGCCAGCAGCACACAACCGGCGGACGAGAGCTCCTACAATGAGCAGTTCTTC. Full variable domain (missing parts from reference TRBV13 and TRBJ2-1): AAGVIQSPRHLIKEKRETATLKCYPIPRHDTVYWYQQGPGQDPQFLISFYEKMQSDKGSIPDRFSAQQFSDYHSELNMSSLELGDSALYFCASSTQPADESSYNEQFFGPGTRLTVL.

The genes are TRBV4-3 and TRBJ2-2, with 11 bases matching TRBD2. CDR1 LGHNA and CDR2 YSLEER come from the germline V gene. This CDR3 spans 15 amino acids. Trimming at V came to 8 bases and at J to 7 bases, leaving 9 bases not matched to a gene. This CDR3 is CASGSGRALGGELFF. The CDR3 bases are TGCGCCAGCGGTAGCGGGAGGGCTCTTGGCGGGGAGCTGTTTTTT.

In its sample, this clone was seen many times. This chain joins TRBV5-6 and TRBJ2-7; 7 nucleotides line up with TRBD2. V lost 0 bases and J lost 2; bases outside the gene matches: 14. CDR1 SGHDT and CDR2 YYEEEE come from the germline V gene. The length of the CDR3 is 18 residues. The CDR3 nucleotides are TGTGCCAGCAGCTTGGTTGGGTGGTTAGCTAGCGGAACCTACGAGCAGTACTTC. It encodes CASSLVGWLASGTYEQYF.

The chain couples TRBV5-1 to TRBJ2-1; the D is unclear. There are 15 residues in the CDR3. Germline assignment: CDR1 SGHRS and CDR2 YFSETQ. V dropped 0 bases and J dropped 1 base, with 8 bases sitting between them. CDR3 loop: CASSLVSSSYNEQFF. The CDR3 nucleotides read TGCGCCAGCAGCTTGGTATCTTCGTCCTACAATGAGCAGTTCTTC.

This clone was recorded many times. This specimen includes other DNA sequences encoding the same CDR3. J is TRBJ2-1 and V is TRBV12-5, with D uncertain. With 1 base removed from V and 5 bases from J, the gap between germline ends came to 3 bases. Germline assignment: CDR1 LGHNT and CDR2 FRNRAP. The CDR3 totals 12 residues. For the CDR3, the DNA is TGTGCTAGTGGTTTGGGCCACAATGAGCAGTTCTTC. This gives the protein CASGLGHNEQFF.

The chain couples TRBV10-1 to TRBJ1-1; TRBD1 might be the D (6 bases). The CDR3 sequence is 14 residues long. Trimming removed 5 bases at V and 4 bases at J, with 14 bases between. From germline, CDR1 is WNHNN and CDR2 SYGVQD (reference sequence). Written as DNA, the CDR3 is TGCGCCAGCAGTACCGGGGGGGGCCGCACTGAAGCTTTCTTT. As protein: CASSTGGGRTEAFF.